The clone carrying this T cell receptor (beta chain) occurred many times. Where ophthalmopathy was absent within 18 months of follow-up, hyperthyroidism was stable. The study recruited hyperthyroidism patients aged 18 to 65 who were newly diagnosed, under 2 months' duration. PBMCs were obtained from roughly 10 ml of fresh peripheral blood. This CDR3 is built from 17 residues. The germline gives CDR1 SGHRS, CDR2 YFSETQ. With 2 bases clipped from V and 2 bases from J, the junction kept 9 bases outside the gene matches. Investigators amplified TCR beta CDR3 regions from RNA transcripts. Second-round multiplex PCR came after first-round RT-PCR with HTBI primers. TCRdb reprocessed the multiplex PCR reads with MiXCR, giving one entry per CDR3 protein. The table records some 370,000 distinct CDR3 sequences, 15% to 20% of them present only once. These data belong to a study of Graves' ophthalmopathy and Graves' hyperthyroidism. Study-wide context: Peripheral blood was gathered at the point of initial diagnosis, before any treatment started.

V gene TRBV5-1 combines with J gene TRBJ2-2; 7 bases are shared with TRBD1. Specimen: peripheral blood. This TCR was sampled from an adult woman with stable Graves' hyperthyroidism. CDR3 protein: CASSLLTGAPNTGELFF. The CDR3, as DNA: TGCGCCAGCAGCTTACTTACAGGGGCACCTAACACCGGGGAGCTGTTTTTT.